The text below deals with one T cell receptor (beta chain). Measured with immunoSEQ multiplex PCR; TCRdb has only the in-frame clones, and not every one. The data show around 75,000 clones, nearly 90% seen once. The CDR3 runs 15 residues. The V gene lost 10 bases and the J gene lost 5 bases, with 22 bases spanning the gap. CDR1 and CDR2 from the germline V gene are ENHRY and SYGVKD. This entry is derived from a study of OX40 agonist ivuxolimab in advanced cancers. Across the study: Prior anti-PD-1, anti-PD-L1 or anti-CTLA-4 therapy did not bar entry, and roughly 40% had some.

The V call is TRBV10-3, the J call TRBJ2-3, with D possibly being TRBD1 (6 bases). This receptor was identified in an adult with an advanced solid tumor such as melanoma, head and neck, liver or kidney cancer. Sequenced material: CD4+ or CD8+ T cells sorted from blood, taken in a trial of the OX40 agonist ivuxolimab. For the CDR3, the DNA is TGTGCCACCAGATCCAGACAGGACCTGAGAGATACGCAGTATTTT. Its protein product is CATRSRQDLRDTQYF.